This T cell receptor (beta chain) was found in a study of blood T cell repertoires in COVID-19. Study-level background: Whether acute or convalescent, the COVID-19 samples came from the United States, Italy and Spain. Nucleic acid was either cDNA or gDNA, and it came from T cells, B-cell-depleted T cells, or PBMCs.

The CDR3 loop spans 13 amino acids. V was clipped by 0 bases and J by 7 bases, with 9 bases between them. Germline-derived CDR1 and CDR2 are LNHDA and SQIVND (reference sequence). In the authors' workflow: Nucleated cell number was recorded as an estimate derived from reference gene primer amplification. Produced via immunoSEQ multiplex PCR; TCRdb's table is partial and in-frame only. Clone size and the V and J calls come from that table; the DNA yielded D and trimming. The profile shows 70,000 to 85,000 clones, around 83% of them singletons. The sequence derives from a man older than 75 with active or convalescent COVID-19. The chain employs TRBV19 and TRBJ1-1, with D maybe TRBD1 (6 bases). The sample comprised peripheral blood. CDR3 residues: CASSIDGRGEAFF. The CDR3 DNA is TGTGCCAGTAGTATAGATGGCAGGGGTGAAGCTTTCTTT.